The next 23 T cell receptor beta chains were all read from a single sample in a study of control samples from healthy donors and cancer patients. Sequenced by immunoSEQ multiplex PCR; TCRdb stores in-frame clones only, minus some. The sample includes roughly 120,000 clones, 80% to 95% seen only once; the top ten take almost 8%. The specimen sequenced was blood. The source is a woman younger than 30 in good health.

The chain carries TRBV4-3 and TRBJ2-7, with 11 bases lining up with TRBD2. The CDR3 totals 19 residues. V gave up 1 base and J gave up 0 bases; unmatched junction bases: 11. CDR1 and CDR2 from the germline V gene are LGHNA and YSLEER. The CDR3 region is CASSQGIAGGPQSSYEQYF. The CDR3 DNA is TGCGCCAGCAGCCAAGGGATAGCGGGAGGGCCTCAGAGCTCCTACGAGCAGTACTTC.

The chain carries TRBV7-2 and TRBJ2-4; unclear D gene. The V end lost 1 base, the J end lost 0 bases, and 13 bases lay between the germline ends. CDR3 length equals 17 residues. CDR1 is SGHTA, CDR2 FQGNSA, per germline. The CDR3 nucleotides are TGTGCCAGCAGCTTAGAAGTTTCAAGGTTAGCCAAAAACATTCAGTACTTC. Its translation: CASSLEVSRLAKNIQYF.

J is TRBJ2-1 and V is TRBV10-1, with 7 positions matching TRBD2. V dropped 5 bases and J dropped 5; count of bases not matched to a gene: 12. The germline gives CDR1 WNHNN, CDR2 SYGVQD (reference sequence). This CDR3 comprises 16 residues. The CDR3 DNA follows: TGCGCCAGCAGTCAAAGGACTAGTGAACCTGACAATGAGCAGTTCTTC. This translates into CASSQRTSEPDNEQFF.

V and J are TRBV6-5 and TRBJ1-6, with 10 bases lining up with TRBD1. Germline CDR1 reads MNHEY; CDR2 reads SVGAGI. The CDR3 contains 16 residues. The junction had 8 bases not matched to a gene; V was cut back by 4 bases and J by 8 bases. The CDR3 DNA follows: TGTGCCAGCAGTTTGTACCTGGGGACAGGGGATTCACCCCTCCACTTT. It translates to CASSLYLGTGDSPLHF.

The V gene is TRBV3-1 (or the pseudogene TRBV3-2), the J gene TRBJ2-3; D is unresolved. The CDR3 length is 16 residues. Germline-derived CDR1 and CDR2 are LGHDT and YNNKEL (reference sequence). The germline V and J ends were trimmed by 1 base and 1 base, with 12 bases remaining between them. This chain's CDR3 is CASSQGLSMGTDTQYF. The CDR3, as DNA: TGTGCCAGCAGCCAAGGCTTGTCGATGGGCACAGATACGCAGTATTTT.

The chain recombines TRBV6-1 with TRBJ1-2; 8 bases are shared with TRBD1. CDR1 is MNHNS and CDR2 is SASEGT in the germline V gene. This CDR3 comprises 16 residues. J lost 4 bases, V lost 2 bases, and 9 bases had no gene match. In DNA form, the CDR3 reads TGTGCCAGCAGTGAAATAAGAGGACAGGGTTTCTATGGCTACACCTTC. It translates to CASSEIRGQGFYGYTF.

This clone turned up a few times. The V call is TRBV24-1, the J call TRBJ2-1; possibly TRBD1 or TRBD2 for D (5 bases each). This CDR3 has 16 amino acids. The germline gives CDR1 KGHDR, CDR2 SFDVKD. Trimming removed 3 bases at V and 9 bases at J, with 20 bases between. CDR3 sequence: CATSDATRDGVGEQFF. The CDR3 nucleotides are TGTGCCACCAGTGATGCTACCAGGGACGGCGTGGGTGAGCAGTTCTTC.

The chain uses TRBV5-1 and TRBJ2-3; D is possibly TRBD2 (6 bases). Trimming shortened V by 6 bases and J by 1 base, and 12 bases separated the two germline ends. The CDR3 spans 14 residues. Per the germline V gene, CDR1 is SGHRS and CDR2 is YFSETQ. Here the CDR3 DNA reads TGCGCCAGCACTCGCGGGGATGGCACAGATACGCAGTATTTT. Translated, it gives CASTRGDGTDTQYF.

The CDR3 nucleotides read TGTGCCACCTTACTAGCGGGAGCGAAGGTCGCGAACACCGGGGAGCTGTTTTTT. Its translation is CATLLAGAKVANTGELFF. The chain recombines TRBV28 with TRBJ2-2, with TRBD2 matching over 11 bases. V was clipped by 10 bases and J by 0 bases; unmatched bases: 13. The CDR3 extends over 18 amino acids. The germline V gene has CDR1 MDHEN and CDR2 SYDVKM.

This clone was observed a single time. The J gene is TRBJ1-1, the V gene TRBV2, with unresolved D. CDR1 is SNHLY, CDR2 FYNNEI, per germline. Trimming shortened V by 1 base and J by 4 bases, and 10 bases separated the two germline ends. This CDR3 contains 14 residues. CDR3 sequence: CASSEGRVVTEAFF. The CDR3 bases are TGTGCCAGCAGTGAAGGACGGGTCGTCACTGAAGCTTTCTTT.

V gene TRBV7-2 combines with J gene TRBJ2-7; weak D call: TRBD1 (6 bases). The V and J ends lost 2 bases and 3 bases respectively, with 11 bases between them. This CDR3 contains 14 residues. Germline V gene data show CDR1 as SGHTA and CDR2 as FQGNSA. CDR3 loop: CASSLQGQSYEQYF. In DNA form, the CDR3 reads TGTGCCAGCAGCTTACAGGGACAAAGCTACGAGCAGTACTTC.

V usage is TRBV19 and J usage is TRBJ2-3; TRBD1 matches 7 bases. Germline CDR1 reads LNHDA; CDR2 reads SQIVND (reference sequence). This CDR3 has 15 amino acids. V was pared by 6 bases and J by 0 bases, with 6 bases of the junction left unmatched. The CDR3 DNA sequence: TGTGCCAGTAGACTCCGGGACAGCAGCACAGATACGCAGTATTTT. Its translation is CASRLRDSSTDTQYF.

As DNA, the CDR3 is TGTGCCAGCAGCTTAGTCGTAGCCTACGAGCAGTACTTC. Translating it yields CASSLVVAYEQYF. The rearrangement links TRBV11-2 to TRBJ2-7; unclear D gene. The CDR3 is 13 residues long. Germline CDR1 and CDR2: SGHAT and FQNNGV. Deletions cut 1 base from V and 2 bases from J, with 6 bases between.

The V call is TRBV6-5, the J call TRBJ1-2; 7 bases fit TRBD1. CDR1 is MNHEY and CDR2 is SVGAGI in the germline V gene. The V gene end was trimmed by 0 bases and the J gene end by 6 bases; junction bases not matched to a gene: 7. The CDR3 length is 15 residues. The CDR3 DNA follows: TGTGCCAGCAGTTACTCTGCGGGGACAGAAGATGGCTACACCTTC. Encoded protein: CASSYSAGTEDGYTF.

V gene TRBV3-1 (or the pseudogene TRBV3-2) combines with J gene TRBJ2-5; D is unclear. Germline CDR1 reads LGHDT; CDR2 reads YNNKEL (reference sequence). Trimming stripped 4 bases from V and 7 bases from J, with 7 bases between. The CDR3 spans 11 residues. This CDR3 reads CASSRMWTQYF. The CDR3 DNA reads TGTGCCAGCAGCCGGATGTGGACCCAGTACTTC.

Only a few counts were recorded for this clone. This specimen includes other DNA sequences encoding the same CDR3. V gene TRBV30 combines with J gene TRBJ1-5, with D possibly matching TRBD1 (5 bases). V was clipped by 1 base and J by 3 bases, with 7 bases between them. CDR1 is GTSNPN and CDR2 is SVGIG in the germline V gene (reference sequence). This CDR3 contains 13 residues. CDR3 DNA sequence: TGTGCCTGGAGTGCAGGGTCCAATCAGCCCCAGCATTTT. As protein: CAWSAGSNQPQHF.

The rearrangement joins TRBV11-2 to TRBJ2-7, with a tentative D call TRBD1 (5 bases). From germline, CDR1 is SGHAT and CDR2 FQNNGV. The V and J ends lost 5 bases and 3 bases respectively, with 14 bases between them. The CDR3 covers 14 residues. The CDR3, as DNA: TGTGCCAGCAGCCATGGACATTATAGCTACGAGCAGTACTTC. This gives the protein CASSHGHYSYEQYF.

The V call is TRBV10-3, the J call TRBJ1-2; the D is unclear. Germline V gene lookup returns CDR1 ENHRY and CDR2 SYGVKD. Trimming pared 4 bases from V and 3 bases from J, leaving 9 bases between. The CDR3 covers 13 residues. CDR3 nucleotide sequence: TGTGCCATCAGTGTTGGTCCGGACTATGGCTACACCTTC. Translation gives CAISVGPDYGYTF.

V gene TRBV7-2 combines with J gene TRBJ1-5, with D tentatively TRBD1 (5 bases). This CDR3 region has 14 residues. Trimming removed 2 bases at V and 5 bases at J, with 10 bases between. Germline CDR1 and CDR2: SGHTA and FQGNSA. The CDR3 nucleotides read TGTGCCAGCAGCTTACGCCAGGGCCATCAGCCCCAGCATTTT. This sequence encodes CASSLRQGHQPQHF.

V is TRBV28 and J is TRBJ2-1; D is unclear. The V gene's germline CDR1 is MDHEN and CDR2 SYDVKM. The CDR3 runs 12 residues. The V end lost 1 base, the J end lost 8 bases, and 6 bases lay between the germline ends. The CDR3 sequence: CASSLSLDEQFF. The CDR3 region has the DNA TGTGCCAGCAGTTTATCGTTGGATGAGCAGTTCTTC.

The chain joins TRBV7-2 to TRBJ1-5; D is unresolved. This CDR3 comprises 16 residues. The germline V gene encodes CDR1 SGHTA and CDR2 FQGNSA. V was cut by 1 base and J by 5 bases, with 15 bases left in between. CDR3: CASSLGVGRYDQPQHF. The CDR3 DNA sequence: TGTGCCAGCAGCTTAGGCGTCGGAAGATACGATCAGCCCCAGCATTTT.

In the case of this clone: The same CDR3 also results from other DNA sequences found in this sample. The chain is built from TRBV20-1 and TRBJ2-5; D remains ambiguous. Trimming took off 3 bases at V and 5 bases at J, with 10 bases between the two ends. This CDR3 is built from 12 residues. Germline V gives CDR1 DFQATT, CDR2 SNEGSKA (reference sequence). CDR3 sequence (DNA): TGCAGTGCTAGTTTGTCGGGCGAGACCCAGTACTTC. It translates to CSASLSGETQYF.

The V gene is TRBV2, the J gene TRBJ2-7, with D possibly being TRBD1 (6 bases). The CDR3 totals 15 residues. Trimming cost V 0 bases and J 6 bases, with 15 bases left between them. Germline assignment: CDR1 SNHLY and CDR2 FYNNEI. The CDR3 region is CASSEALHQGSEQYF. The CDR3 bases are TGTGCCAGCAGTGAAGCGCTTCATCAGGGGAGCGAGCAGTACTTC. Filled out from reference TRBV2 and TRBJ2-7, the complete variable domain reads EPEVTQTPSHQVTQMGQEVILRCVPISNHLYFYWYRQILGQKVEFLVSFYNNEISEKSEIFDDQFSVERPDGSNFTLKIRSTKLEDSAMYFCASSEALHQGSEQYFGPGTRLTVT.